This TCR beta chain was obtained from a study of T cell responses to AZD1222 COVID-19 vaccine. Study conclusions and caveats: With dominance at 160-218 and 743-854, vaccine-associated CD4 TCRs spanned spike.

This CDR3 contains 15 residues. Germline V gives CDR1 KGHSH, CDR2 LQKENI. V shed 3 bases and J shed 8 bases, with 19 bases lying between them. Method: immunoSEQ multiplex PCR; TCRdb's copy keeps in-frame clones and lacks some. The repertoire includes around 110,000 clones, roughly 88% of them detected once, and over 7.5% sits in the top ten. Of note for this clone: Its antigen is not known.

This TCR derives from an adult in good health. V is TRBV18 and J is TRBJ1-1, with a possible D match to TRBD1 (5 bases). Here the sequenced sample was peripheral blood, taken on day 0 of AZD1222 vaccination. The CDR3 nucleotides read TGTGCCAGCTCACCCCCCTCGTTAACCCGGACAGAAGCTTTCTTT. Encoded protein: CASSPPSLTRTEAFF.